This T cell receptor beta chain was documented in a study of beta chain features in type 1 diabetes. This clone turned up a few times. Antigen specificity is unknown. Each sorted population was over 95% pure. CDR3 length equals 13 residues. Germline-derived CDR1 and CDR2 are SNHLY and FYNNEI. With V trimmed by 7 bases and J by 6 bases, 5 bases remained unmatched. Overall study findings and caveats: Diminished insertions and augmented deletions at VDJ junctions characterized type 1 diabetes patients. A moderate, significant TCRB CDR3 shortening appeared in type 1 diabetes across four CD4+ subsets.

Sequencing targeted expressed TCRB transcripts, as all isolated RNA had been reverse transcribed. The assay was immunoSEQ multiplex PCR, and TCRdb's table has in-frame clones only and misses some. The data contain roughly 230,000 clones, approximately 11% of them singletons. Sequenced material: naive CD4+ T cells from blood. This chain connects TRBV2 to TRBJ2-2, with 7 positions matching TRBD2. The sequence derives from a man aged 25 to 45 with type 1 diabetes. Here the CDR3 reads CASTREVAGELFF. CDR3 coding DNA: TGTGCCAGCACCCGGGAGGTCGCCGGGGAGCTGTTTTTT.